There are many counts of the clone carrying this TCR beta chain. Deletions cut 4 bases from V and 6 bases from J, with 17 bases between. The CDR3 is 14 amino acids. The germline V gene encodes CDR1 SGHKS and CDR2 YYEKEE (reference sequence). Uncontrolled infection, other autoimmune disease, pregnancy or lactation disqualified patients from enrolment. The source material, RNA transcripts, was used to amplify TCR beta CDR3 regions. HTBI primers were used for first-round RT-PCR of the TCR CDR3. TCRdb used MiXCR to reprocess the multiplex PCR reads, holding one entry per CDR3 protein. The sample consists of a few hundred thousand distinct CDR3 sequences, just over 45% of them appearing once. The data are from a study of T cells in Graves' hyperthyroidism and ophthalmopathy.

Sequencing used peripheral blood or thyroid tissue (not recorded which). The origin of this receptor is a woman between 18 and 29 years old with Graves' hyperthyroidism. V is TRBV5-5 and J is TRBJ2-7, with D possibly being TRBD1 (5 bases). CDR3 DNA sequence: TGTGCCAGCAGCCCTTGGTCAGGGAAGGGCGAGCAGTACTTC. Residues: CASSPWSGKGEQYF.